This TCR beta chain is drawn from a study of T cell responses to AZD1222 COVID-19 vaccine. CDR1 is SGHNT and CDR2 is YYREEE in the germline V gene (reference sequence). The CDR3 covers 15 residues. V was shortened by 4 bases and J by 8 bases, with 19 bases between the two germline ends. Repertoires were generated with immunoSEQ multiplex PCR, while TCRdb's copy carries only in-frame clones and drops some. The sample shows over 100,000 clones, more than 85% of them seen only once. Findings of the study overall: Per reports, nearly half of all spike-specific TCRs target regions that are unmutated in variants. Recipients of AZD1222 seropositive at baseline numbered only 6 or 7.

A remark on this clone: Its cognate antigen is unknown.

The TCR comes from an adult in good health. Here the sequenced sample was peripheral blood, taken on day 0 of AZD1222 vaccination. V and J are TRBV5-4 and TRBJ2-1; tentatively, D is TRBD1 or TRBD2 (6 bases each). DNA of the CDR3: TGTGCCAGCAGCCCCGCCGGGGGCCTCCTTTATGAGCAGTTCTTC. Residues: CASSPAGGLLYEQFF.